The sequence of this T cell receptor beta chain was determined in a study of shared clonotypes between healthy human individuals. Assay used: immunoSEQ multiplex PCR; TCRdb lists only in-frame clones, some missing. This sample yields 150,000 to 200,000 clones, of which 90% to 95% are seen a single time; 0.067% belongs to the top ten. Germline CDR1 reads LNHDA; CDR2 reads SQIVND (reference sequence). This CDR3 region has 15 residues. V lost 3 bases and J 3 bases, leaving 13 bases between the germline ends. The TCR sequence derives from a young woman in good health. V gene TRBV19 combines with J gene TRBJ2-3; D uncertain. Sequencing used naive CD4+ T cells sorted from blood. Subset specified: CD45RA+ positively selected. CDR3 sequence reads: CASSMVWRRTDTQYF. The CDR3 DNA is TGTGCCAGTAGTATGGTGTGGCGGCGAACAGATACGCAGTATTTT. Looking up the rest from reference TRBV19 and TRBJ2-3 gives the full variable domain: DGGITQSPKYLFRKEGQNVTLSCEQNLNHDAMYWYRQDPGQGLRLIYYSQIVNDFQKGDIAEGYSVSREKKESFPLTVTSAQKNPTAFYLCASSMVWRRTDTQYFGPGTRLTVL.